The clone carrying this TCR beta chain was detected a few times. Its antigen is undetermined. This specimen belongs to a study of human T cells and chemical hapten exposure. V was trimmed by 8 bases and J by 2 bases, leaving 7 bases between them. The length of the CDR3 is 12 residues. CDR1 is MDHEN, CDR2 SYDVKM, per germline. One entry per CDR3 protein, called by TCRdb with MiXCR from the RACE reads. The sample has some 80,000 distinct CDR3 sequences, 9.5% to 13% seen once. Overall study results and limits: TCRs exceeding a frequency of 1 in 1000 stayed unchanged under DPC sensitization.

Time point of the sample: patch test 2, 6 weeks after DPC sensitization. Treatment noted: therapeutic diphenylcyclopropenone sensitization with weekly scalp DPC. V and J are TRBV28 and TRBJ1-5; D remains unclear. This sequence originates from a young man with alopecia areata. Some clones in this sample may be carry-over from other donors' samples. This sample comprised whole blood, obtained in connection with sensitization to the hapten diphenylcyclopropenone (DPC). The CDR3 nucleotides are TGTGCCAGCTGCAGCGGCAATCAGCCCCAGCATTTT. Residues: CASCSGNQPQHF.